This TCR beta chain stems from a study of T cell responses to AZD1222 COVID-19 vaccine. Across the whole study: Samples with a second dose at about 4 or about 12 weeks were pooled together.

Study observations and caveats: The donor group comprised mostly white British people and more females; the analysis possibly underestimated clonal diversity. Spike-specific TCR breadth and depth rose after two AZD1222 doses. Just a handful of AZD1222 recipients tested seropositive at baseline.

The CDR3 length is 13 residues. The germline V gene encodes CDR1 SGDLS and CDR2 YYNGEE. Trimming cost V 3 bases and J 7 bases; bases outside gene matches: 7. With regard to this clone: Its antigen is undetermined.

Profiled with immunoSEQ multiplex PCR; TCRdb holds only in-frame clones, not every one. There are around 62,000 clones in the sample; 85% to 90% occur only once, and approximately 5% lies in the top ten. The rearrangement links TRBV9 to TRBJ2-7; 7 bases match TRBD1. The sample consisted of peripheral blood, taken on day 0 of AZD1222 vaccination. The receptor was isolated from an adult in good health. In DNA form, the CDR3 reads TGTGCCAGCAGCGCTGGGGACAGCCGGGAGCAGTACTTC. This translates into CASSAGDSREQYF.